Below are 4 T cell receptor beta chains sequenced from a single sample in a study of metastatic and nonmetastatic thyroid tumors. Among the patients, none had received any treatment before thyroid surgery. With MiXCR, TCRdb called clones anew from the PCR reads. The sample carries 30,000 or so clones, less than 20% recorded once. The sequenced material came from blood. The receptors originated from a female donor with papillary thyroid cancer or a benign thyroid nodule (not recorded which). Some clones in this sample may be carry-over from other donors' samples.

In its sample, this clone was seen many times. The V call is TRBV5-4, the J call TRBJ2-5, with D possibly being TRBD1 or TRBD2 (5 bases each). The V gene's germline CDR1 is SGHNT and CDR2 YYREEE (reference sequence). Trimming stripped 5 bases from V and 1 base from J, with 18 bases between. The CDR3 covers 16 residues. CDR3 DNA: TGTGCCAGCAGTGACCCATCGAAGGGGACCCAAGAGACCCAGTACTTC. It translates to CASSDPSKGTQETQYF.

Notes on this clone: An end of the junction differs from the germline gene, which may be a read error. The rearrangement joins TRBV25-1 to TRBJ1-1, with a weak D call TRBD1 (5 bases). This CDR3 spans 13 amino acids. From germline, CDR1 is MGHDK and CDR2 SYGVNS. CDR3 in DNA: TGTTCCAGCAGTCGGGCAGGGTACACTGAAGCTTTCTTT. Protein product: CSSSRAGYTEAFF.

This clone was detected ten times or more. The gene calls are TRBV5-1 and TRBJ2-7; TRBD2 agrees at 9 bases. The CDR3 consists of 16 residues. The V gene's germline CDR1 is SGHRS and CDR2 YFSETQ. The ends lost 4 bases at V and 3 bases at J; junction bases unmatched: 11. This CDR3 reads CASSPFGAGGNYEQYF. CDR3 bases: TGCGCCAGCAGCCCCTTTGGAGCGGGAGGTAACTACGAGCAGTACTTC.

By proportion, this clone is medium-sized. The chain is built from TRBV20-1 and TRBJ2-1; 7 nucleotides align to TRBD2. The ends lost 1 base at V and 8 bases at J; junction bases unmatched: 11. CDR1 is DFQATT, CDR2 SNEGSKA, per germline (reference sequence). The CDR3 has 15 residues. CDR3 bases: TGCAGTGCTAGAGGTAGGGCGGGAGTTCGTGATGAGCAGTTCTTC. Its translation: CSARGRAGVRDEQFF.